This T cell receptor (beta chain) comes out of a study of cytomegalovirus exposure and HLA in healthy donors. A remark on this clone: The sample holds other DNA sequences that translate to the same CDR3.

The PCR contained 60 Vbeta and 13 Jbeta primers. Here immunoSEQ multiplex PCR was the method, and the copy in TCRdb shows in-frame clones only, minus some. This sample carries about 140,000 clones, with roughly 2% going to the ten biggest clones. Germline CDR1 reads LNHDA; CDR2 reads SQIVND (reference sequence). The CDR3 loop spans 14 amino acids. V was clipped by 10 bases and J by 6 bases, with 18 bases between them. The sequenced material came from PBMCs. The chain recombines TRBV19 with TRBJ2-2, with D perhaps matching TRBD2 (6 bases). This clonotype was obtained from a woman younger than 30 in good health and CMV-seronegative. The CDR3 bases are TGTGCCACCGGGACGGGGCGGGGCCCCGGGGAGCTGTTTTTT. Its translation is CATGTGRGPGELFF.